This T cell receptor beta chain was profiled in a study of blood T cell repertoires in COVID-19. As for the study in general: COVID-19 samples collected from the United States, Italy and Spain covered acute and convalescent phases. T cells, B-cell-depleted T cells, or PBMCs supplied cDNA or gDNA.

The CDR3 totals 14 residues. V was pared by 6 bases and J by 6 bases, with 15 bases between. CDR1 is MNHNY and CDR2 is SVGAGI in the germline V gene (reference sequence). This clone occurred a few times. Methods used by the authors: Estimation of nucleated cell counts relied on the amplification of reference gene primers. Repertoires were generated with immunoSEQ multiplex PCR, while TCRdb's copy carries only in-frame clones and drops some. From that table come the V and J calls and clone size; the DNA was used to work out D and trimming. The data show more than 250,000 clones, with roughly 83% seen just once and less than 6% held by the top ten.

The V and J genes are TRBV6-6 and TRBJ1-5; a weak D match, TRBD1 (5 bases). This clonotype originated in a man in his 60s who had recovered from COVID-19. The sequencing sample was made of peripheral blood. CDR3 bases: TGTGCCAGCAGCTCCGGGGGGTGGACTCAGCCCCAGCATTTT. Its translation is CASSSGGWTQPQHF.